Below are 9 T cell receptor beta chains sequenced from a single sample in a study of T cell repertoires in cytomegalovirus infection. MiXCR was run by TCRdb on the reads, yielding one entry per CDR3 protein. The sample carries about 310,000 distinct CDR3 sequences, roughly 15% recorded once. The sequenced sample was PBMCs. These receptors all come from a human donor in good health (CMV status not recorded). Some clones in this sample may be carry-over from other donors' samples.

This clonotype was seen many times. V gene TRBV7-6 combines with J gene TRBJ2-7; 7 bases map to TRBD1. The CDR3 has 15 amino acids. Looked up from germline, CDR1 is SGHVS and CDR2 is FNYEAQ. The V segment lost 2 bases and the J segment 2 bases; nucleotides outside the gene matches: 6. CDR3: CASSLSTGQPYEQYF. In nucleotides, the CDR3 is TGTGCCAGCAGCTTATCCACGGGACAGCCCTACGAGCAGTACTTC.

This clonotype came up a few times. The chain joins TRBV6-2 or TRBV6-3 to TRBJ2-3; D gene ambiguous. V lost 6 bases, J lost 6 bases, and 13 bases lay in between. Germline V gene sequence: CDR1 MNHEY, CDR2 SVGEGT. The CDR3 contains 13 residues. CDR3 DNA sequence: TGTGCCAGCAGGGGTGAGCTGAGCGATACGCAGTATTTT. Its protein is CASRGELSDTQYF.

The rearrangement links TRBV20-1 to TRBJ1-1; D may be TRBD1 (6 bases). CDR1 DFQATT and CDR2 SNEGSKA come from the germline V gene (reference sequence). There are 15 residues in the CDR3. Trimming shortened V by 1 base and J by 0 bases, and 12 bases separated the two germline ends. The CDR3 spells CSARARTVLNTEAFF. The CDR3 DNA reads TGCAGTGCTAGAGCCCGGACAGTTTTGAACACTGAAGCTTTCTTT.

The rearrangement uses TRBV3-1 and TRBJ2-1; a weak D match, TRBD1 (6 bases). CDR1 LGHDT and CDR2 YNNKEL come from the germline V gene (reference sequence). There are 14 residues in the CDR3. V was cut by 0 bases and J by 8 bases, with 11 bases left in between. The CDR3 spells CASSQEGGTDEQFF. In DNA, the CDR3 is TGTGCCAGCAGCCAAGAAGGGGGTACTGATGAGCAGTTCTTC.

At least ten counts were recorded for this clonotype. The V call is TRBV6-5, the J call TRBJ2-2; no reliable D call. There are 15 residues in the CDR3. From germline, CDR1 is MNHEY and CDR2 SVGAGI. Deletions cut 1 base from V and 3 bases from J, with 9 bases between. CDR3 DNA: TGTGCCAGCAGTTACTGGCTAACGGACACCGGGGAGCTGTTTTTT. Amino acid sequence: CASSYWLTDTGELFF.

This clonotype appeared a single time. The rearrangement uses TRBV20-1 and TRBJ2-1, with D unresolved. Trimming cost V 6 bases and J 10 bases, with 28 bases left between them. This CDR3 has 16 residues. Germline V gives CDR1 DFQATT, CDR2 SNEGSKA (reference sequence). The CDR3 DNA is TGCAGTGCCCAGCTGACCCCGGGTCAAGGAATGGGGGAGCAGTTCTTC. This translates into CSAQLTPGQGMGEQFF.

The sample holds a few counts of this clonotype. The chain is built from TRBV12-3 or TRBV12-4 and TRBJ2-1; 9 bases line up with TRBD1. The ends lost 4 bases at V and 8 bases at J; junction bases unmatched: 9. This CDR3 is built from 15 residues. The CDR3 loop is CASSSDGQGIDEQFF. The CDR3 DNA reads TGTGCCAGCAGTTCGGACGGACAGGGGATCGATGAGCAGTTCTTC.

This clonotype was seen a few times. The chain carries TRBV5-6 and TRBJ2-7; weak D call: TRBD1 (6 bases). CDR3 size: 14 residues. V was cut by 2 bases and J by 0 bases, with 9 bases left in between. Germline CDR1 and CDR2: SGHDT and YYEEEE. CDR3 amino acids: CASSLLGASYEQYF. The DNA of the CDR3 is TGTGCCAGCAGCTTATTGGGGGCCTCCTACGAGCAGTACTTC.

This clonotype was observed at least ten times. CDR3 in DNA: TGTGCCAGCGGTCCTCCTCGCCGCAGGGGGGTAAATGGCTACACCTTC. Residues: CASGPPRRRGVNGYTF. The chain employs TRBV28 and TRBJ1-2; 7 positions match TRBD1. Looked up from germline, CDR1 is MDHEN and CDR2 is SYDVKM. CDR3 size: 16 residues. Trimming at V came to 8 bases and at J to 6 bases, leaving 18 bases not matched to a gene.